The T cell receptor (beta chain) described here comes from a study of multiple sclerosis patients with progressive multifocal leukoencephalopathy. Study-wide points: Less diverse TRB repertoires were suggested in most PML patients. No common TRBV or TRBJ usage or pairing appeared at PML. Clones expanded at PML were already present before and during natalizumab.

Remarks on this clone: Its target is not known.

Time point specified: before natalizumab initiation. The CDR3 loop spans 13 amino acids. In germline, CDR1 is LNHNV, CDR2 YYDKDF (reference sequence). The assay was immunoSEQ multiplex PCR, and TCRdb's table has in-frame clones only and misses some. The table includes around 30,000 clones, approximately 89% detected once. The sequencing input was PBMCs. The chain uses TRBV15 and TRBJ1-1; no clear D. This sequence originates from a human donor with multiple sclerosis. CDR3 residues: CATGGLMNTEAFF. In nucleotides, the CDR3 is TGTGCGACGGGAGGACTGATGAACACTGAAGCTTTCTTT.